The sequence of this T cell receptor beta chain was determined in a study of OX40 agonist ivuxolimab in advanced cancers. The germline CDR1 and CDR2 sequences are MNHEY and SVGAGI. V was pared by 5 bases and J by 2 bases, with 15 bases between. There are 15 residues in the CDR3. The protocol was immunoSEQ multiplex PCR, while the TCRdb copy is restricted to in-frame clones and leaves out a portion. The data contain about 77,000 clones, more than 70% of them singletons. This sequence was found in an adult with an advanced solid tumor such as melanoma, head and neck, liver or kidney cancer. V usage is TRBV6-5 and J usage is TRBJ2-5; D is perhaps TRBD1 or TRBD2 (8 bases each). The sample in question was CD4+ or CD8+ T cells sorted from blood, obtained in a trial of the OX40 agonist ivuxolimab. CDR3 sequence: CASSRSGTGQETQYF. CDR3 coding DNA: TGTGCCAGCAGTCGTAGCGGGACAGGACAAGAGACCCAGTACTTC.